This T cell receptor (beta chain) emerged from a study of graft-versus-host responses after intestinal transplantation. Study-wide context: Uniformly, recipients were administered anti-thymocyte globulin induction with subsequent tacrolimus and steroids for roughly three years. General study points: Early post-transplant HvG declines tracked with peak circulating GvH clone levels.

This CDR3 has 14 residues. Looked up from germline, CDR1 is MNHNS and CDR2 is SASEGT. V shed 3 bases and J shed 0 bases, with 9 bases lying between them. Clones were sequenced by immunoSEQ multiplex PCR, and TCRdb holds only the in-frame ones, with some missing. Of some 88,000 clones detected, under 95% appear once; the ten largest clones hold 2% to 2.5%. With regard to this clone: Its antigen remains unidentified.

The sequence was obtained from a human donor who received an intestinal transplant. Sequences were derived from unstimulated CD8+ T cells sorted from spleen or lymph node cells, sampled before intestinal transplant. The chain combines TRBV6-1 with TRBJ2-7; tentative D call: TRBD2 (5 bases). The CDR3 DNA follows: TGTGCCAGCAGTGAGGGAGCCAACTCCTACGAGCAGTACTTC. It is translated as CASSEGANSYEQYF.